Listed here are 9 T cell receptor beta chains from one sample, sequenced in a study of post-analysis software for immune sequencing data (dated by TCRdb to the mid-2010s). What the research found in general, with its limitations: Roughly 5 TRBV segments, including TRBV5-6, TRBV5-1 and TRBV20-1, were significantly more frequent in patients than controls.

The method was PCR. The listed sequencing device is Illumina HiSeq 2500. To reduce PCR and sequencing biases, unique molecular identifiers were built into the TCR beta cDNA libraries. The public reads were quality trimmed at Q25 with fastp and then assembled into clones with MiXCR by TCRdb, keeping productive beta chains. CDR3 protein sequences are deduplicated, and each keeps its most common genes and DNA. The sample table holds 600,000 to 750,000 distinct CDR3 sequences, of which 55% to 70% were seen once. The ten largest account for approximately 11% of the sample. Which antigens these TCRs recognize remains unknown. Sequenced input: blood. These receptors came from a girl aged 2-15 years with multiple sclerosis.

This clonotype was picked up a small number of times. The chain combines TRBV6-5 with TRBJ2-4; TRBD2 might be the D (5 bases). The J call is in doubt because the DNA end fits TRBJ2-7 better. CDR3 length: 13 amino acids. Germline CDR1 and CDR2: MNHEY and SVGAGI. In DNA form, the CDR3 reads TGTGCCAGCAGTTACCTTTCCGGGAACGAGCAGTACTTC. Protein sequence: CASSYLSGNEQYF.

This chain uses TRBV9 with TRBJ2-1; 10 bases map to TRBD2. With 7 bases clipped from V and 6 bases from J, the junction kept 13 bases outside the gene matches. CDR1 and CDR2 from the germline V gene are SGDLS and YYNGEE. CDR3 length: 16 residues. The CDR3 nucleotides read TGTGCCAGCGGTCACGGTGGAGCGGGAGGGCCCAATGAGCAGTTCTTC. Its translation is CASGHGGAGGPNEQFF.

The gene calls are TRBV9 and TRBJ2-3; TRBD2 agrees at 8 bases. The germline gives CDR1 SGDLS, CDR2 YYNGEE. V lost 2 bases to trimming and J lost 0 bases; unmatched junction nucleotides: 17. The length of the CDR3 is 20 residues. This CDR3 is CASSVQAGLVGGGSTDTQYF. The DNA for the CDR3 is TGTGCCAGCAGCGTCCAGGCGGGACTAGTGGGGGGAGGAAGCACAGATACGCAGTATTTT.

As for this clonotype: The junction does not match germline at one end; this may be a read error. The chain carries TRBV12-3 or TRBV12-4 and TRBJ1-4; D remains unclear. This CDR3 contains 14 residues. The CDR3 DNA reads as TGTGCCAGCAGTTTTGGCAGTAATAATGAAAAACGGTTTTTT. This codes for CASSFGSNNEKRFF.

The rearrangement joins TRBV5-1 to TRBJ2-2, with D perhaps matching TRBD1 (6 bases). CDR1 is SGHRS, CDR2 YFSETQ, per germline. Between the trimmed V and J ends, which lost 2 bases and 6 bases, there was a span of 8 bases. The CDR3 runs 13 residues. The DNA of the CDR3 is TGCGCCAGCAGCTTCAGGGGTGCCGGGGAGCTGTTTTTT. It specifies CASSFRGAGELFF.

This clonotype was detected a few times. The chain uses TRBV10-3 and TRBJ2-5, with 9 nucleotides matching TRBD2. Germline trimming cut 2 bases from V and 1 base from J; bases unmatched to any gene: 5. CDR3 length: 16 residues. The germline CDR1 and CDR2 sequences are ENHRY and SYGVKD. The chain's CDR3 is CAISEVSSGIQETQYF. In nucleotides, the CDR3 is TGTGCCATCAGTGAGGTCTCTAGCGGGATCCAAGAGACCCAGTACTTC.

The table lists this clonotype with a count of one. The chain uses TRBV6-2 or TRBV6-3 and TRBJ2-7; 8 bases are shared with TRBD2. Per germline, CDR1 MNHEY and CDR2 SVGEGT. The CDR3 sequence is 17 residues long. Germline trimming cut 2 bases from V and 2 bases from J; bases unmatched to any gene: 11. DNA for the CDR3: TGTGCCAGCAGTTACGAAGCGGGAGATAAGGGGGCCTACGAGCAGTACTTC. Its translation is CASSYEAGDKGAYEQYF.

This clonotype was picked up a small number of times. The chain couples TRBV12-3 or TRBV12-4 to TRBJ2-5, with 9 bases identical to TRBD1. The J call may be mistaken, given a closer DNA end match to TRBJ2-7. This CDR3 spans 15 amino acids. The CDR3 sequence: CASSPRQGDTNEQYF. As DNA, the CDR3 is TGTGCCAGCAGCCCCAGACAGGGGGATACAAACGAGCAGTACTTC.

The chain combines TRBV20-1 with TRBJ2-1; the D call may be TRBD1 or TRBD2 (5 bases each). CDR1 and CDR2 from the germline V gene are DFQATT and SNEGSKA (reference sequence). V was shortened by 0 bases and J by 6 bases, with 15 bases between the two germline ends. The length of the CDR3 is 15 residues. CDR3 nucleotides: TGCAGTGCTAGAGATGCCGGGACCCCTCTCAATGAGCAGTTCTTC. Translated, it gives CSARDAGTPLNEQFF.